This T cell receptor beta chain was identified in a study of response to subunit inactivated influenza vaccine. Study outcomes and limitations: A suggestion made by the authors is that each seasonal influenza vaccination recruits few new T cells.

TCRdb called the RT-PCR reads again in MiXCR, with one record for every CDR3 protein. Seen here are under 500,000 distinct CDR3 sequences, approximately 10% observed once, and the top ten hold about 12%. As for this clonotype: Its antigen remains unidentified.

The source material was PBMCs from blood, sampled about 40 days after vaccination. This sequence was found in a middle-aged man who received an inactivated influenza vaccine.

The CDR3 is CASSILTDTGELFF. CDR3 nucleotide sequence: TGTGCCAGCAGTATTTTGACAGACACCGGGGAGCTGTTTTTT. The chain has TRBV6-1 and TRBJ2-2, with a tentative D call TRBD1 (5 bases). V was shortened by 5 bases and J by 3 bases, with 10 bases between the two germline ends. The V gene's germline CDR1 is MNHNS and CDR2 SASEGT. The CDR3 runs to 14 residues.